The T cell receptor (beta chain) under discussion was sequenced for a study of blood T cell repertoires in COVID-19. Whole-study context: Collection of acute and convalescent COVID-19 samples took place in the United States, Italy and Spain.

Germline loops: CDR1 LNHNV, CDR2 YYDKDF (reference sequence). Trimming cost V 1 base and J 3 bases; bases outside gene matches: 5. This CDR3 contains 17 residues. In the authors' workflow: Amplification with reference gene primers provided the estimates of nucleated cell counts. TCRdb's table, derived via immunoSEQ multiplex PCR, lists solely in-frame clones and lacks some. D and trimming were read from the DNA, whereas the V and J calls and clone size are those reported in that table. The table records over 200,000 clones, 70% to 80% of them present only once. The TCR sequence derives from a woman aged 80 or over with acute or convalescent COVID-19. The source material was peripheral blood. This chain connects TRBV15 to TRBJ2-1; TRBD2 matches at 11 bases. CDR3 nucleotides: TGTGCCACCAGCAGAGGTACCGGGACTAGCGGCTACAATGAGCAGTTCTTC. This gives the protein CATSRGTGTSGYNEQFF.